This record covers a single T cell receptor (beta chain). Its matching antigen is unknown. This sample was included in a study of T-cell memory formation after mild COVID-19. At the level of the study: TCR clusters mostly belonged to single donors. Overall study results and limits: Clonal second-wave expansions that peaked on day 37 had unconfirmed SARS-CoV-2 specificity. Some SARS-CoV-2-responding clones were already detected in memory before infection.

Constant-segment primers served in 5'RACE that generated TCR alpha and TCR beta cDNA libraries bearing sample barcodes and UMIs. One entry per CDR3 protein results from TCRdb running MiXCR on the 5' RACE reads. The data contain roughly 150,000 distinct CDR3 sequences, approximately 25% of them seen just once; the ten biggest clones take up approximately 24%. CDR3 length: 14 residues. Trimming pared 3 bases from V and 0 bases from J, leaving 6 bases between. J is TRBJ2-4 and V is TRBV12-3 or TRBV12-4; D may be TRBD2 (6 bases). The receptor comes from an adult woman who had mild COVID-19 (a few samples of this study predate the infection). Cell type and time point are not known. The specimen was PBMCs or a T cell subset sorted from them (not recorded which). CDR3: CASSLGLAKNIQYF. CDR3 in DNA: TGTGCCAGCAGTTTGGGACTAGCCAAAAACATTCAGTACTTC.